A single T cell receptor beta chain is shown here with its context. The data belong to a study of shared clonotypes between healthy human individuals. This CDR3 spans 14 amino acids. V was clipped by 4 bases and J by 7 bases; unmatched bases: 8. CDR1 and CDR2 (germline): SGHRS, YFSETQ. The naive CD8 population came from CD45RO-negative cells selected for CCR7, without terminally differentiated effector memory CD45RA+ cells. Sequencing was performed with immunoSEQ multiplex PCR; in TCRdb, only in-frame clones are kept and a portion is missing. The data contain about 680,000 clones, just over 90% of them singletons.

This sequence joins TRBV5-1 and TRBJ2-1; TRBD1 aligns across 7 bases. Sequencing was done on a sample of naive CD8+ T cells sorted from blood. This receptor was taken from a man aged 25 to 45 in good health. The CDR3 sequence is CASSPRQGPNEQFF. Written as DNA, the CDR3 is TGCGCCAGCAGCCCGCGACAGGGACCGAATGAGCAGTTCTTC. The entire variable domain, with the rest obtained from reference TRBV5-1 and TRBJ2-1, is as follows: KAGVTQTPRYLIKTRGQQVTLSCSPISGHRSVSWYQQTPGQGLQFLFEYFSETQRNKGNFPGRFSGRQFSNSRSEMNVSTLELGDSALYLCASSPRQGPNEQFFGPGTRLTVL.